A selection of T cell receptor beta chains follows, all from one sample in a study of cytomegalovirus exposure and HLA in healthy donors. TCRdb keeps only in-frame clones here, not all; method: immunoSEQ multiplex PCR. The sample yields fewer than 250,000 clones, over 70% seen once. Sample: PBMCs. The receptors shown here come from a woman aged 30 to 39 in good health and CMV-seropositive. Each CDR3 is given with its conserved first and last residue. The D gene is left open where the match is weak. Expanded clones are given a class, and other clones once, few, many or no size at all.

D: -; J: TRBJ1-1; size: few; V: TRBV5-1; DNA: TGCGCCAGCAGCGCGCGGAGAGGATTGGGCACTGAAGCTTTCTTT; CDR3: CASSARRGLGTEAFF
D: -; J: TRBJ2-7; size: -; V: TRBV28; DNA: TGTGCCAGCAGTTTGTACGGCTCCTACGAGCAGTACTTC; CDR3: CASSLYGSYEQYF
D: -; J: TRBJ2-7; size: -; V: TRBV5-4; DNA: TGTGCCAGCAGCTTGGGGGGGGAGGACCCTTTCTACGAGCAGTACTTC; CDR3: CASSLGGEDPFYEQYF
D: TRBD2; J: TRBJ2-3; size: -; V: TRBV18; DNA: TGTGCCAGCTCCCCCCCGGGAGGGGGAGATACGCAGTATTTT; CDR3: CASSPPGGGDTQYF
D: -; J: TRBJ1-1; size: -; V: TRBV28; DNA: TGTGCCAGCGGGAGTCGTGTGGAAGCTGAAGCTTTCTTT; CDR3: CASGSRVEAEAFF
D: -; J: TRBJ2-7; size: once; V: TRBV13; DNA: TGTGCCAGCAGCTTAGAACCAGGGCCCTCCTACGAGCAGTACTTC; CDR3: CASSLEPGPSYEQYF
D: -; J: TRBJ2-3; size: few; V: TRBV23-1; DNA: TGCGCCAGCAACCAATGCGGGATTGGAGGCACAGATACGCAGTATTTT; CDR3: CASNQCGIGGTDTQYF
D: -; J: TRBJ2-7; size: -; V: TRBV21-1; DNA: TGTGCCAGCAGCCGGACAGGGGGCGAAAAAGAGCAGTACTTC; CDR3: CASSRTGGEKEQYF
D: -; J: TRBJ2-3; size: -; V: TRBV2; DNA: TGTGCCAGCAGTTTACAGTCAGATACGCAGTATTTT; CDR3: CASSLQSDTQYF
D: -; J: TRBJ1-3; size: -; V: TRBV6-5; DNA: TGTGCCAGCAGTTATGGACAGAGACGTTCAAACACCATATATTTT; CDR3: CASSYGQRRSNTIYF
D: -; J: TRBJ2-7; size: -; V: TRBV5-4; DNA: TGTGCCAGCAGCCCAACCCAGGGTAGTAGTGACGAGCAGTACTTC; CDR3: CASSPTQGSSDEQYF
D: -; J: TRBJ2-2; size: -; V: TRBV7-2; DNA: TGTGCCAGCAGCCCACTCCCAGGAAGCGGGGAGCTGTTTTTT; CDR3: CASSPLPGSGELFF
D: -; J: TRBJ2-6; size: -; V: TRBV28; DNA: TGTGCCAGCGTGGAGAGGGGGTGGAACTCTGGGGCCAACGTCCTGACTTTC; CDR3: CASVERGWNSGANVLTF
D: -; J: TRBJ1-2; size: once; V: TRBV18; DNA: TGTGCCAGCTCACAGGACAGAAACTATGGCTACACCTTC; CDR3: CASSQDRNYGYTF
D: -; J: TRBJ2-1; size: -; V: TRBV4-1; DNA: TGCGCCAGCAGCCAAGAAGCATCGGGCTCCGAGGGGCAGTTCTTC; CDR3: CASSQEASGSEGQFF
D: TRBD2; J: TRBJ2-5; size: once; V: TRBV4-1; DNA: TGCGCCAGCAGCCAAGATAGGCTAGCGGGAGGTGGAGAGACCCAGTACTTC; CDR3: CASSQDRLAGGGETQYF
D: -; J: TRBJ1-5; size: -; V: TRBV6-1; DNA: TGTGCCAGCTCTCCTTCGGGCAATCAGCCCCAGCATTTT; CDR3: CASSPSGNQPQHF
D: -; J: TRBJ1-2; size: -; V: TRBV6-5; DNA: TGTGCCAGCAGTTTATTTGACAGAAACTATGGCTACACCTTC; CDR3: CASSLFDRNYGYTF
D: TRBD2; J: TRBJ2-7; size: -; V: TRBV11-2; DNA: TGTGCCAGCAGCTTAGGTTCCGGTGGGACTAGACACTACGAGCAGTACTTC; CDR3: CASSLGSGGTRHYEQYF
D: -; J: TRBJ2-5; size: -; V: TRBV7-2; DNA: TGTGCCAGCAGCAAGGGACTGCAGCGGGAGACCCAGTACTTC; CDR3: CASSKGLQRETQYF
D: -; J: TRBJ1-1; size: -; V: TRBV28; DNA: TGTGCCAGCAGTTTATCCCTTGCTGAAGCTTTCTTT; CDR3: CASSLSLAEAFF
D: -; J: TRBJ2-7; size: -; V: TRBV19; DNA: TGTGCCAGTAGTCCCAGGGGTCCCTACGAGCAGTACTTC; CDR3: CASSPRGPYEQYF
D: TRBD1; J: TRBJ2-5; size: -; V: TRBV4-1; DNA: TGCGCCAGCAGCCAAGGGGACAGGGTTGAGACCCAGTACTTC; CDR3: CASSQGDRVETQYF
D: TRBD2; J: TRBJ2-3; size: once; V: TRBV27; DNA: TGTGCCAGCAGTTATTCCAGCGGGAGGGCGGGGGATACGCAGTATTTT; CDR3: CASSYSSGRAGDTQYF
D: TRBD1; J: TRBJ2-1; size: -; V: TRBV25-1; DNA: TGTGCCAGCAGTGAATGGGGACAGGGTCTCGACAATGAGCAGTTCTTC; CDR3: CASSEWGQGLDNEQFF
D: TRBD2; J: TRBJ2-1; size: -; V: TRBV9; DNA: TGTGCCAGCAGCGCTAGCGGGAGTCGGCACAATGAGCAGTTCTTC; CDR3: CASSASGSRHNEQFF
D: -; J: TRBJ1-6; size: -; V: TRBV19; DNA: TGTGCCAGTACCGAAAGATTCACAGGGAGCAATTCACCCCTCCACTTT; CDR3: CASTERFTGSNSPLHF
D: TRBD1; J: TRBJ1-5; size: -; V: TRBV19; DNA: TGTGCCAGCCTTTGGACAGGGGGAACCAATCAGCCCCAGCATTTT; CDR3: CASLWTGGTNQPQHF
D: TRBD1; J: TRBJ2-3; size: -; V: TRBV28; DNA: TGTGCCAGCAGTTCAGCCCCCGGGACAGCTAGCACAGATACGCAGTATTTT; CDR3: CASSSAPGTASTDTQYF
D: -; J: TRBJ2-2; size: few; V: TRBV19; DNA: TGTGCCAGTAAACCGGGTTCCGTCCCCGGGGAGCTGTTTTTT; CDR3: CASKPGSVPGELFF
D: TRBD1; J: TRBJ1-2; size: -; V: TRBV5-4; DNA: TGTGCCAGCAGCTCCGGGACAGGGCCCGCGGAGGGCTACACCTTC; CDR3: CASSSGTGPAEGYTF
D: TRBD2; J: TRBJ2-7; size: few; V: TRBV7-2; DNA: TGTGCCAGCAGCCATCGTTTGACTAGCGGGAGGGATTACGAGCAGTACTTC; CDR3: CASSHRLTSGRDYEQYF
D: TRBD2; J: TRBJ2-7; size: -; V: TRBV5-4; DNA: TGTGCCAGCGCGACCCAAGAACTAGCGCCGAACGAGCAGTACTTC; CDR3: CASATQELAPNEQYF
D: -; J: TRBJ1-2; size: -; V: TRBV11-2; DNA: TGTGCCAGCAGCTGGTCGACAGGCGGCGCTGGCTACACCTTC; CDR3: CASSWSTGGAGYTF
D: TRBD2; J: TRBJ2-7; size: -; V: TRBV4-1; DNA: TGCGCCAGCAGCCAAGAACAAGCGGGAGGGCCGTCCTACGAGCAGTACTTC; CDR3: CASSQEQAGGPSYEQYF
D: -; J: TRBJ1-4; size: -; V: TRBV5-1; DNA: TGCGCCAGCAGCTTGGACAGGACGGGCGAAAAACTGTTTTTT; CDR3: CASSLDRTGEKLFF
D: -; J: TRBJ1-1; size: -; V: TRBV12-2; DNA: TGTGCAAGTCGCTTTCACCTCGAGACGGAATCGAGGGACACTGAAGCTTTCTTT; CDR3: CASRFHLETESRDTEAFF
D: TRBD1; J: TRBJ2-7; size: once; V: TRBV19; DNA: TGTGCCAGTAGTACCGGGACAGGGGGATACGAGCAGTACTTC; CDR3: CASSTGTGGYEQYF
D: TRBD1; J: TRBJ1-2; size: -; V: TRBV5-6; DNA: TGTGCCAGCAGCTTATCCCCAGGGGGCAGCGGCTACACCTTC; CDR3: CASSLSPGGSGYTF
D: TRBD2; J: TRBJ2-1; size: -; V: TRBV6-4; DNA: TGTGCCAGCAGTGACTCGGGGACTAGGGACAATGAGCAGTTCTTC; CDR3: CASSDSGTRDNEQFF
D: -; J: TRBJ2-7; size: -; V: TRBV6-1; DNA: TGTGCCAGCAGTGACTGGGGCAGGGGTTACGAGCAGTACTTC; CDR3: CASSDWGRGYEQYF
D: TRBD2; J: TRBJ2-1; size: few; V: TRBV28; DNA: TGTGCCACCTCCTGGCTAGCGGGAGGTTCTCGCTACAATGAGCAGTTCTTC; CDR3: CATSWLAGGSRYNEQFF
D: TRBD1; J: TRBJ1-1; size: -; V: TRBV28; DNA: TGTGCCAGCAGTACAGACAGGGGGCTACGCACTGAAGCTTTCTTT; CDR3: CASSTDRGLRTEAFF
D: -; J: TRBJ1-5; size: -; V: TRBV6-1; DNA: TGTGCCAGCAGTGAAGACCTCAGGGGTCAGCCCCAGCATTTT; CDR3: CASSEDLRGQPQHF
D: TRBD1; J: TRBJ2-2; size: -; V: TRBV10-3; DNA: TGTGCCATCAGTTGGGACAGGTCGTACACCGGGGAGCTGTTTTTT; CDR3: CAISWDRSYTGELFF
D: -; J: TRBJ2-5; size: -; V: TRBV28; DNA: TGTGCCACCGCTCCTGGGGGAGGGGGGAAAGAGCAGTACTTC; CDR3: CATAPGGGGKEQYF
D: TRBD2; J: TRBJ2-3; size: -; V: TRBV9; DNA: TGTGCCAGCAGCGCCAGACTAGCGGGAGGCACAGATACGCAGTATTTT; CDR3: CASSARLAGGTDTQYF
D: -; J: TRBJ2-4; size: few; V: TRBV6-6; DNA: TGTGCCACCCGGGGGGCCACCATTCAGTACTTC; CDR3: CATRGATIQYF
D: -; J: TRBJ2-3; size: -; V: TRBV7-2; DNA: TGTGCCAGCAGCCAAAAATCAAGCGGGCGGGGCACAGATACGCAGTATTTT; CDR3: CASSQKSSGRGTDTQYF
D: -; J: TRBJ2-5; size: -; V: TRBV5-1; DNA: TGCGCCAGCAGGGAGGGGTCCCACAGCGAAGAGACCCAGTACTTC; CDR3: CASREGSHSEETQYF
D: TRBD1; J: TRBJ2-3; size: -; V: TRBV7-9; DNA: TGTGCCAGCCCGAGGCCCGGACAGGATAGCACAGATACGCAGTATTTT; CDR3: CASPRPGQDSTDTQYF
D: TRBD2; J: TRBJ2-1; size: -; V: TRBV7-9; DNA: TGTGCCAGCACCCGGGAGGGGGAGCAGTTCTTC; CDR3: CASTREGEQFF
D: -; J: TRBJ2-1; size: few; V: TRBV10-2; DNA: TGCGCCAGCAGGGTACAGGGAATGTGGGGCGATGAGCAGTTCTTC; CDR3: CASRVQGMWGDEQFF
D: -; J: TRBJ1-2; size: few; V: TRBV6-1; DNA: TGTGCCAGCAGGTCAGAGGCTGGCTCCCGTGGCTACACCTTC; CDR3: CASRSEAGSRGYTF
D: -; J: TRBJ2-2; size: -; V: TRBV5-4; DNA: TGTGCCAGCAGCTCTACAGGAAGGGGCCTGAACACCGGGGAGCTGTTTTTT; CDR3: CASSSTGRGLNTGELFF
D: -; J: TRBJ2-2; size: -; V: TRBV5-1; DNA: TGCGCCAGCAGCTTGGCTCGCGGGGGCCTGCGGAACACCGGGGAGCTGTTTTTT; CDR3: CASSLARGGLRNTGELFF
D: -; J: TRBJ1-1; size: few; V: TRBV6-1; DNA: TGTGCCAGCAGTGAAAAAAGAGGAACTGAAGCTTTCTTT; CDR3: CASSEKRGTEAFF
D: TRBD1; J: TRBJ2-1; size: -; V: TRBV6-5; DNA: TGTGCCAGCAGCCACCATGGACAGGGGCACAATGAGCAGTTCTTC; CDR3: CASSHHGQGHNEQFF
D: -; J: TRBJ2-1; size: few; V: TRBV19; DNA: TGTGCCAGTAGTGCGGGACAGCCACTCAATGAGCAGTTCTTC; CDR3: CASSAGQPLNEQFF
D: -; J: TRBJ1-6; size: -; V: TRBV27; DNA: TGTGCCAGCAGTTTACAGGGTTCCTATAATTCACCCCTCCACTTT; CDR3: CASSLQGSYNSPLHF